This T cell receptor (beta chain) is from a study of blood T cell repertoires in COVID-19. About the study: The samples span acute and convalescent COVID-19 from the United States, Italy and Spain.

Clones were sequenced by immunoSEQ multiplex PCR, and TCRdb holds only the in-frame ones, with some missing. The sample lists about 230,000 clones, roughly four fifths occurring once. The V gene end was trimmed by 3 bases and the J gene end by 6 bases; junction bases not matched to a gene: 4. There are 13 residues in the CDR3. CDR1 and CDR2 from the germline V gene are MNHEY and SMNVEV (reference sequence). The sample taken for sequencing was peripheral blood. V usage is TRBV27 and J usage is TRBJ1-2; 7 bases map to TRBD1. The sequence derives from a woman aged 45-65 years with acute or convalescent COVID-19. The DNA for the CDR3 is TGTGCCAGCAGTTTTTTCACAGGGGATGGCTACACCTTC. Translation: CASSFFTGDGYTF.